The clone carrying this TCR beta chain was counted ten times or more. Its antigen remains unknown. Each CDR3 protein gets one entry after TCRdb re-called the 5' RACE reads with MiXCR. The data contain some 270,000 distinct CDR3 sequences, 30% to 40% of them seen just once; the ten biggest clones take up around 4%. This specimen belongs to a study of CD8 T cells in ankylosing spondylitis. Trimming stripped 6 bases from V and 0 bases from J, with 14 bases between. Per germline, CDR1 DFQATT and CDR2 SNEGSKA (reference sequence). The CDR3 covers 14 residues. General study results and limits: Existing reports had already noted some motif variants in reactive arthritis synovial fluid and blood. There was a TCR beta motif, made of several highly homologous variants, that appeared characteristic of ankylosing spondylitis blood.

The sample was blood, either unsorted or a sorted T cell fraction (not recorded which). This sequence originates from a male donor with ankylosing spondylitis or in good health (not recorded which). The gene calls are TRBV20-1 and TRBJ2-5, with D possibly TRBD1 on 6 matching bases. The CDR3 DNA reads TGCAGTGCGGAGCCCAGGACAGACCAAGAGACCCAGTACTTC. Translated: CSAEPRTDQETQYF.